This T cell receptor gamma chain was recorded in a study of γδ T cells in repeated Plasmodium falciparum infection. For the study at large: Donors were malaria-exposed Malian children or age- and gender-matched Australian children. Malaria-naive adults were infected with P. falciparum NF54 four times over approximately 600 days. Malian samples came from no-transmission periods or across acute febrile malaria episodes.

TCRdb re-analyzed the multiplex PCR reads via CATT. The table lists about 30,000 gamma-chain clones, more than 1.4% of them singletons. This clone has ten or more counts. Flow sorting of PBMC yielded separate Vgamma9/Vdelta2+ and Vdelta2-negative gammadelta T cell populations for bulk repertoire analysis. Trimming cost V 0 bases and J 0 bases; bases outside gene matches: 16. Germline V gene data show CDR1 as EGSTGY and CDR2 as YDSYTSSV. The CDR3 totals 20 residues. The specimen was gamma-delta T cells from blood. The rearrangement links TRGV4 to TRGJP1. The J gene, missing from TCRdb, was assigned here through DNA to germline matching. The sequence was obtained from a pool of human donors (malaria-infected and uninfected, not separated). DNA for the CDR3: TGTGCCACCTGGGATGGGCAATGGAGGGGCATATATACCACTGGTTGGTTCAAGATATTT. Protein product: CATWDGQWRGIYTTGWFKIF.